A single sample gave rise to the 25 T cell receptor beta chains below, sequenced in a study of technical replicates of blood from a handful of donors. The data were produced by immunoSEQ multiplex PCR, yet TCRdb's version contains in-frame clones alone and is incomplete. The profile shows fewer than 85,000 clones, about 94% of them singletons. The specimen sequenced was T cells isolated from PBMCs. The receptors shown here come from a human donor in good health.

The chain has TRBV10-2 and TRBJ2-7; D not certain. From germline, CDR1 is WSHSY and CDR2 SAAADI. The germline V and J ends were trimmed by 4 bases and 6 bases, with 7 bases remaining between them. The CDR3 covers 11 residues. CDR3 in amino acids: CASSAVAEQYF. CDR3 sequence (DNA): TGCGCCAGCAGTGCAGTCGCCGAGCAGTACTTC.

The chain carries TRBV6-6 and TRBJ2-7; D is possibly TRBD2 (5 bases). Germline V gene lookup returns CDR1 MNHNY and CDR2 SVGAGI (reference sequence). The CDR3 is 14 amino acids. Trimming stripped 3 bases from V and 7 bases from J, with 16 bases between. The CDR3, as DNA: TGTGCCAGCAGTTATCGGACTGAACTCATGGAGCAGTACTTC. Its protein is CASSYRTELMEQYF.

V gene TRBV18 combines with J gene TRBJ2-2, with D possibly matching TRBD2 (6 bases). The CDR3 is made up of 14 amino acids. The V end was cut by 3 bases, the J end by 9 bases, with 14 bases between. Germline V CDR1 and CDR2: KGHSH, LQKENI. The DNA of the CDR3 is TGTGCCAGCTCACCCCTGGGAGGAACCTGGGAGCTGTTTTTT. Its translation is CASSPLGGTWELFF.

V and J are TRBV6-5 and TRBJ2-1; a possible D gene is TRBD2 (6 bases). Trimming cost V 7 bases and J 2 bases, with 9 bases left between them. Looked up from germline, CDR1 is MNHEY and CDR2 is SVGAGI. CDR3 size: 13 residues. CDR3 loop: CASTSVTYNEQFF. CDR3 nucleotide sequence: TGTGCCAGCACTAGCGTAACCTACAATGAGCAGTTCTTC.

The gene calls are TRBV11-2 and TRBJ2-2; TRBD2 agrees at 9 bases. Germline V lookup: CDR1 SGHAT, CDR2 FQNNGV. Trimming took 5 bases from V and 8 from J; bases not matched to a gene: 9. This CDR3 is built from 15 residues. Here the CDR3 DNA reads TGTGCCAGCAGCCTTAGCGGGAGTAAGCTGGGGGAGCTGTTTTTT. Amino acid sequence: CASSLSGSKLGELFF.

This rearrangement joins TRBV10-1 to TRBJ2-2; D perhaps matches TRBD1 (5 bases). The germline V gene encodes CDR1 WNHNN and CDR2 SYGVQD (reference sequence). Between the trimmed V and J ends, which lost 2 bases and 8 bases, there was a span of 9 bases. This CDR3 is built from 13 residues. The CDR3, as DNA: TGCGCCAGCAGTGAGGCAAGGACAGGGGAGCTGTTTTTT. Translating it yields CASSEARTGELFF.

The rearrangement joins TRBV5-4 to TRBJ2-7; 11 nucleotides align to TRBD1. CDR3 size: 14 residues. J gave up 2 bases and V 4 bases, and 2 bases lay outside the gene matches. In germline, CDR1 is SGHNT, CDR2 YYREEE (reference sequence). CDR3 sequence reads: CASSRDRGTYEQYF. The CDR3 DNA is TGTGCCAGCAGCCGGGACAGGGGGACCTACGAGCAGTACTTC.

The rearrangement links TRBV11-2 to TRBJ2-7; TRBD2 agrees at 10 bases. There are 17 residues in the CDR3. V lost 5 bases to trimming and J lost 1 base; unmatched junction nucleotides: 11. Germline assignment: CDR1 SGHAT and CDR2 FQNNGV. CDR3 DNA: TGTGCCAGCAGCCGAGGGCTAGCGGGAGCGAAGTCCTACGAGCAGTACTTC. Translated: CASSRGLAGAKSYEQYF. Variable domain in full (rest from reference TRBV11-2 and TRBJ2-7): EAGVAQSPRYKIIEKRQSVAFWCNPISGHATLYWYQQILGQGPKLLIQFQNNGVVDDSQLPKDRFSAERLKGVDSTLKIQPAKLEDSAVYLCASSRGLAGAKSYEQYFGPGTRLTVT.

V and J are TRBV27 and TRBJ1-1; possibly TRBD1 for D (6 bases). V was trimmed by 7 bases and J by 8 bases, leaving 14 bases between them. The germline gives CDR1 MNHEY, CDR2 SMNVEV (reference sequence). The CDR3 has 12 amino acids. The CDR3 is CASNRWGGEAFF. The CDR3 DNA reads TGTGCCAGCAACCGGTGGGGGGGCGAAGCTTTCTTT.

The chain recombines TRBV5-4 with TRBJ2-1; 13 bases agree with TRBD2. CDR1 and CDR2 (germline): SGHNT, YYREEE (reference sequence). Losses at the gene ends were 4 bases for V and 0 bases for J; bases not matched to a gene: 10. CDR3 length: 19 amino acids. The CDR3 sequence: CASSQGGLAGLDSYNEQFF. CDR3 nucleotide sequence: TGTGCCAGCAGCCAGGGGGGACTAGCGGGACTAGACTCCTACAATGAGCAGTTCTTC. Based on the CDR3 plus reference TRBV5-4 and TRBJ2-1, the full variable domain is ETGVTQSPTHLIKTRGQQVTLRCSSQSGHNTVSWYQQALGQGPQFIFQYYREEENGRGNFPPRFSGLQFPNYSSELNVNALELDDSALYLCASSQGGLAGLDSYNEQFFGPGTRLTVL.

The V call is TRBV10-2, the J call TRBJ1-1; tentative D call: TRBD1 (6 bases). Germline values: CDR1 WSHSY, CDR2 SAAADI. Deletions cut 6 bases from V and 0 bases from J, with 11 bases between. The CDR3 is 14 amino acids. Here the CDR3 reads CASRRQELNTEAFF. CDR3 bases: TGCGCCAGCAGGAGACAGGAACTGAACACTGAAGCTTTCTTT.

The CDR3 nucleotides are TGTGCCAGCAGCCGACGGGGGGCCAACGAGCAGTACTTC. Its translation: CASSRRGANEQYF. This chain connects TRBV25-1 to TRBJ2-7; D possibly corresponds to TRBD2 (7 bases). The CDR3 has 13 residues. V shed 6 bases and J shed 5 bases, with 14 bases lying between them. Looked up from germline, CDR1 is MGHDK and CDR2 is SYGVNS.

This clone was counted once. In DNA, the CDR3 is TGTGCCAGCAGTAAAGAGACAGGCGAGCAGTACTTC. Protein sequence: CASSKETGEQYF. This rearrangement joins TRBV6-5 to TRBJ2-7; TRBD1 might be the D (6 bases). The CDR3 totals 12 residues. The germline V gene has CDR1 MNHEY and CDR2 SVGAGI. Trimming stripped 5 bases from V and 6 bases from J, with 11 bases between.

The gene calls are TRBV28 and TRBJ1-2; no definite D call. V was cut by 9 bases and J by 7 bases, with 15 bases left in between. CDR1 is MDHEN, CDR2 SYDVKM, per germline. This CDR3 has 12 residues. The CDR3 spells CASGGVPGGYTF. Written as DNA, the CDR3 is TGTGCCAGTGGAGGAGTCCCCGGTGGCTACACCTTC.

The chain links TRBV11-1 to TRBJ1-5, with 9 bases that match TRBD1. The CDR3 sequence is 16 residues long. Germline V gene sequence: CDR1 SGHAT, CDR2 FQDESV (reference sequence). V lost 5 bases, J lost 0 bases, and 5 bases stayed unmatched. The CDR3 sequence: CASSLTGGTSNQPQHF. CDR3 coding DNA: TGTGCCAGCAGCCTTACAGGGGGCACTAGCAATCAGCCCCAGCATTTT. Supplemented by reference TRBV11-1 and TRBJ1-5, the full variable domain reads EAEVAQSPRYKITEKSQAVAFWCDPISGHATLYWYRQILGQGPELLVQFQDESVVDDSQLPKDRFSAERLKGVDSTLKIQPAELGDSAMYLCASSLTGGTSNQPQHFGDGTRLSIL.

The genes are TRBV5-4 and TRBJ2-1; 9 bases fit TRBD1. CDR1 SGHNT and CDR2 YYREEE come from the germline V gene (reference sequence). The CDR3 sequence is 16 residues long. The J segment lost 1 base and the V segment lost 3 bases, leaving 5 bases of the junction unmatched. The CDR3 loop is CASSWGQGLSYNEQFF. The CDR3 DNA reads TGTGCCAGCAGCTGGGGACAGGGACTGTCCTACAATGAGCAGTTCTTC.

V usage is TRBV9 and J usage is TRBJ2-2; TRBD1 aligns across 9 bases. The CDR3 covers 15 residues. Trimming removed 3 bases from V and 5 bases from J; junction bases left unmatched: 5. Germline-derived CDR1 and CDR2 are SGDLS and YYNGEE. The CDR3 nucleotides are TGTGCCAGCAGCGGGGACAGGGTTCCAACCGGGGAGCTGTTTTTT. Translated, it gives CASSGDRVPTGELFF.

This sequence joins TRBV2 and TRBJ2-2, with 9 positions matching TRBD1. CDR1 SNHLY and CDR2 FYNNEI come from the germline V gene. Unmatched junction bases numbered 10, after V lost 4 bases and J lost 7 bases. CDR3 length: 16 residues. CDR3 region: CASSVAGTGRFGELFF. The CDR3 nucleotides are TGTGCCAGCAGTGTAGCCGGGACAGGGAGGTTCGGGGAGCTGTTTTTT.

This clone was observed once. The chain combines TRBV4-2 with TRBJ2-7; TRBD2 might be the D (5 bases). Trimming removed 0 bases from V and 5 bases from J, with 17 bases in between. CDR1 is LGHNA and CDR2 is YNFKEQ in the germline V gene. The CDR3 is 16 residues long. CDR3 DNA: TGTGCCAGCAGCCAAGATCTTCTAGCCGGGATTGACGAGCAGTACTTC. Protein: CASSQDLLAGIDEQYF.

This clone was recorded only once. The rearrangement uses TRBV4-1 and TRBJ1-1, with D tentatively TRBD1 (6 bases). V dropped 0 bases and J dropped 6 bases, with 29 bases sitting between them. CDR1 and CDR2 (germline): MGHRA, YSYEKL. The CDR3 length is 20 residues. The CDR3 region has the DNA TGCGCCAGCAGCCAAGATCGTACCAGGGGAACCGACAGACTTTTTGCTGAAGCTTTCTTT. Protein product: CASSQDRTRGTDRLFAEAFF.

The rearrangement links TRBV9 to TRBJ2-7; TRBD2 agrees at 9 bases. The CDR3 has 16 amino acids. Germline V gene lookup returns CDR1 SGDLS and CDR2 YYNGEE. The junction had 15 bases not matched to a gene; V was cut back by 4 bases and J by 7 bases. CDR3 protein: CASSLTGSGGYGEQYF. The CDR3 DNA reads TGTGCCAGCAGCCTAACAGGTAGCGGGGGATATGGGGAGCAGTACTTC.

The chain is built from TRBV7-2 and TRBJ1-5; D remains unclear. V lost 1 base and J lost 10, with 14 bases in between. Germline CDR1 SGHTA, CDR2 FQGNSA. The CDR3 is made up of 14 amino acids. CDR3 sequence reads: CASSLDNFNPPQHF. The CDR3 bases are TGTGCCAGCAGCTTAGACAATTTCAATCCACCCCAGCATTTT.

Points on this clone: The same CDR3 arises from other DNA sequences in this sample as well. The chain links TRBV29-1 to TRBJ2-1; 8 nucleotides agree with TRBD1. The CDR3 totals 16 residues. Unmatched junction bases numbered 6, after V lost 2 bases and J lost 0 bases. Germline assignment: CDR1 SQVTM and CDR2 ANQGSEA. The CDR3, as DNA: TGCAGCGTTGAAAGTGGACAGGGAAGCTCCTACAATGAGCAGTTCTTC. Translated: CSVESGQGSSYNEQFF.

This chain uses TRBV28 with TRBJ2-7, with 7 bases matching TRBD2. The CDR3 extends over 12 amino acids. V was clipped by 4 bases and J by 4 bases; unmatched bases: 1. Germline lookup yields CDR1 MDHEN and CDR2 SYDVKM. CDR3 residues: CASSSGRYEQYF. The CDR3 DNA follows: TGTGCCAGCAGTTCCGGGAGGTACGAGCAGTACTTC.

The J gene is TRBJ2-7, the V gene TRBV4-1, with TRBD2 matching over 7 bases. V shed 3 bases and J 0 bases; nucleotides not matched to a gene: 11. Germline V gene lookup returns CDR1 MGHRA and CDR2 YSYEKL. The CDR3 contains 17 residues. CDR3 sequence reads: CASSHVLAGRHSYEQYF. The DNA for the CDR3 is TGCGCCAGCAGCCACGTTCTCGCCGGGAGGCACTCCTACGAGCAGTACTTC.